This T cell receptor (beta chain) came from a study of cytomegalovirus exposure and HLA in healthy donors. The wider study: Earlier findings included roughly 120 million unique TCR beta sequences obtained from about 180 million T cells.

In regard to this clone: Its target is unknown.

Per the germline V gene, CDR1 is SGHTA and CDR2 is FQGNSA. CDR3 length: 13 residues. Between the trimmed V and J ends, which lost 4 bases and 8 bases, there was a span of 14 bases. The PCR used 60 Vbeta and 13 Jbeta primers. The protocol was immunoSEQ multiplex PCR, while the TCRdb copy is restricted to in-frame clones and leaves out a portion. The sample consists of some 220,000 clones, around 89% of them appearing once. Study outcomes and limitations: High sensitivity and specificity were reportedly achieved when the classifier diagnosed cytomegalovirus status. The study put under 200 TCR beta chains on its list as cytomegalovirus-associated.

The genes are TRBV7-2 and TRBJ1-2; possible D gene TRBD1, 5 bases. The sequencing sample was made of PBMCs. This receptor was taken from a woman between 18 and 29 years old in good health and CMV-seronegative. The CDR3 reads CASSSSSGVGYTF. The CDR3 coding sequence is TGTGCCAGCAGCTCCAGCTCGGGGGTCGGCTACACCTTC. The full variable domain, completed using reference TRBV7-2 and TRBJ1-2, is GAGVSQSPSNKVTEKGKDVELRCDPISGHTALYWYRQSLGQGLEFLIYFQGNSAPDKSGLPSDRFSAERTGGSVSTLTIQRTQQEDSAVYLCASSSSSGVGYTFGSGTRLTVV.